The subject of this entry is one TCR beta chain. The record originates from a study of blood T cell repertoires in COVID-19. Whole-study context: The United States, Italy and Spain provided the acute and convalescent COVID-19 samples. From T cells, B-cell-depleted T cells, or PBMCs came the material, which was cDNA or gDNA.

This CDR3 is built from 13 residues. Deletions cut 1 base from V and 9 bases from J, with 11 bases between. Germline-derived CDR1 and CDR2 are SGHDT and YYEEEE. Some clones are missing from TCRdb's copy, which holds only in-frame ones; the method was immunoSEQ multiplex PCR. Found here are more than 200,000 clones, under 95% of them singletons; the top ten hold 1.5% to 2%. Individuals aged 18 to 89 years were recruited from 20 to 25 US areas. Cohort assignment relied on participant-reported clinical history. The sample was PBMCs or T cells enriched from blood (not recorded which). The rearrangement uses TRBV5-6 and TRBJ2-4; TRBD2 is a possible D gene (6 bases). The sequence was collected from a woman between 18 and 29 years old who had recovered from COVID-19. The CDR3 DNA follows: TGTGCCAGCAGCTTGTCCGGGACTTCCATTCAGTACTTC. Protein: CASSLSGTSIQYF.